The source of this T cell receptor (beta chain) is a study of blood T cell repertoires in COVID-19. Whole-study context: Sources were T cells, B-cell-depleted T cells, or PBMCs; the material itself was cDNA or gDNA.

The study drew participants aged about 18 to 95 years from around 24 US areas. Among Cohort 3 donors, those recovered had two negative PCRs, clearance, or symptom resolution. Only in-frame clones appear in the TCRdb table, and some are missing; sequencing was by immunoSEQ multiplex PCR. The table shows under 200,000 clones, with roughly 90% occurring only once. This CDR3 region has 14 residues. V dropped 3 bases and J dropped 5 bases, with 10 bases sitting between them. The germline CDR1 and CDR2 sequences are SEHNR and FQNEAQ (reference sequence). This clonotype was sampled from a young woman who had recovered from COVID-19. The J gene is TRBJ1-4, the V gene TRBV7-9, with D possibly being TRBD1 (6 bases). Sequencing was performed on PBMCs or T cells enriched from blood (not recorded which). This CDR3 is CASSLGHVNEKLFF. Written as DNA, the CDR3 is TGTGCCAGCAGCTTGGGACACGTAAATGAAAAACTGTTTTTT.